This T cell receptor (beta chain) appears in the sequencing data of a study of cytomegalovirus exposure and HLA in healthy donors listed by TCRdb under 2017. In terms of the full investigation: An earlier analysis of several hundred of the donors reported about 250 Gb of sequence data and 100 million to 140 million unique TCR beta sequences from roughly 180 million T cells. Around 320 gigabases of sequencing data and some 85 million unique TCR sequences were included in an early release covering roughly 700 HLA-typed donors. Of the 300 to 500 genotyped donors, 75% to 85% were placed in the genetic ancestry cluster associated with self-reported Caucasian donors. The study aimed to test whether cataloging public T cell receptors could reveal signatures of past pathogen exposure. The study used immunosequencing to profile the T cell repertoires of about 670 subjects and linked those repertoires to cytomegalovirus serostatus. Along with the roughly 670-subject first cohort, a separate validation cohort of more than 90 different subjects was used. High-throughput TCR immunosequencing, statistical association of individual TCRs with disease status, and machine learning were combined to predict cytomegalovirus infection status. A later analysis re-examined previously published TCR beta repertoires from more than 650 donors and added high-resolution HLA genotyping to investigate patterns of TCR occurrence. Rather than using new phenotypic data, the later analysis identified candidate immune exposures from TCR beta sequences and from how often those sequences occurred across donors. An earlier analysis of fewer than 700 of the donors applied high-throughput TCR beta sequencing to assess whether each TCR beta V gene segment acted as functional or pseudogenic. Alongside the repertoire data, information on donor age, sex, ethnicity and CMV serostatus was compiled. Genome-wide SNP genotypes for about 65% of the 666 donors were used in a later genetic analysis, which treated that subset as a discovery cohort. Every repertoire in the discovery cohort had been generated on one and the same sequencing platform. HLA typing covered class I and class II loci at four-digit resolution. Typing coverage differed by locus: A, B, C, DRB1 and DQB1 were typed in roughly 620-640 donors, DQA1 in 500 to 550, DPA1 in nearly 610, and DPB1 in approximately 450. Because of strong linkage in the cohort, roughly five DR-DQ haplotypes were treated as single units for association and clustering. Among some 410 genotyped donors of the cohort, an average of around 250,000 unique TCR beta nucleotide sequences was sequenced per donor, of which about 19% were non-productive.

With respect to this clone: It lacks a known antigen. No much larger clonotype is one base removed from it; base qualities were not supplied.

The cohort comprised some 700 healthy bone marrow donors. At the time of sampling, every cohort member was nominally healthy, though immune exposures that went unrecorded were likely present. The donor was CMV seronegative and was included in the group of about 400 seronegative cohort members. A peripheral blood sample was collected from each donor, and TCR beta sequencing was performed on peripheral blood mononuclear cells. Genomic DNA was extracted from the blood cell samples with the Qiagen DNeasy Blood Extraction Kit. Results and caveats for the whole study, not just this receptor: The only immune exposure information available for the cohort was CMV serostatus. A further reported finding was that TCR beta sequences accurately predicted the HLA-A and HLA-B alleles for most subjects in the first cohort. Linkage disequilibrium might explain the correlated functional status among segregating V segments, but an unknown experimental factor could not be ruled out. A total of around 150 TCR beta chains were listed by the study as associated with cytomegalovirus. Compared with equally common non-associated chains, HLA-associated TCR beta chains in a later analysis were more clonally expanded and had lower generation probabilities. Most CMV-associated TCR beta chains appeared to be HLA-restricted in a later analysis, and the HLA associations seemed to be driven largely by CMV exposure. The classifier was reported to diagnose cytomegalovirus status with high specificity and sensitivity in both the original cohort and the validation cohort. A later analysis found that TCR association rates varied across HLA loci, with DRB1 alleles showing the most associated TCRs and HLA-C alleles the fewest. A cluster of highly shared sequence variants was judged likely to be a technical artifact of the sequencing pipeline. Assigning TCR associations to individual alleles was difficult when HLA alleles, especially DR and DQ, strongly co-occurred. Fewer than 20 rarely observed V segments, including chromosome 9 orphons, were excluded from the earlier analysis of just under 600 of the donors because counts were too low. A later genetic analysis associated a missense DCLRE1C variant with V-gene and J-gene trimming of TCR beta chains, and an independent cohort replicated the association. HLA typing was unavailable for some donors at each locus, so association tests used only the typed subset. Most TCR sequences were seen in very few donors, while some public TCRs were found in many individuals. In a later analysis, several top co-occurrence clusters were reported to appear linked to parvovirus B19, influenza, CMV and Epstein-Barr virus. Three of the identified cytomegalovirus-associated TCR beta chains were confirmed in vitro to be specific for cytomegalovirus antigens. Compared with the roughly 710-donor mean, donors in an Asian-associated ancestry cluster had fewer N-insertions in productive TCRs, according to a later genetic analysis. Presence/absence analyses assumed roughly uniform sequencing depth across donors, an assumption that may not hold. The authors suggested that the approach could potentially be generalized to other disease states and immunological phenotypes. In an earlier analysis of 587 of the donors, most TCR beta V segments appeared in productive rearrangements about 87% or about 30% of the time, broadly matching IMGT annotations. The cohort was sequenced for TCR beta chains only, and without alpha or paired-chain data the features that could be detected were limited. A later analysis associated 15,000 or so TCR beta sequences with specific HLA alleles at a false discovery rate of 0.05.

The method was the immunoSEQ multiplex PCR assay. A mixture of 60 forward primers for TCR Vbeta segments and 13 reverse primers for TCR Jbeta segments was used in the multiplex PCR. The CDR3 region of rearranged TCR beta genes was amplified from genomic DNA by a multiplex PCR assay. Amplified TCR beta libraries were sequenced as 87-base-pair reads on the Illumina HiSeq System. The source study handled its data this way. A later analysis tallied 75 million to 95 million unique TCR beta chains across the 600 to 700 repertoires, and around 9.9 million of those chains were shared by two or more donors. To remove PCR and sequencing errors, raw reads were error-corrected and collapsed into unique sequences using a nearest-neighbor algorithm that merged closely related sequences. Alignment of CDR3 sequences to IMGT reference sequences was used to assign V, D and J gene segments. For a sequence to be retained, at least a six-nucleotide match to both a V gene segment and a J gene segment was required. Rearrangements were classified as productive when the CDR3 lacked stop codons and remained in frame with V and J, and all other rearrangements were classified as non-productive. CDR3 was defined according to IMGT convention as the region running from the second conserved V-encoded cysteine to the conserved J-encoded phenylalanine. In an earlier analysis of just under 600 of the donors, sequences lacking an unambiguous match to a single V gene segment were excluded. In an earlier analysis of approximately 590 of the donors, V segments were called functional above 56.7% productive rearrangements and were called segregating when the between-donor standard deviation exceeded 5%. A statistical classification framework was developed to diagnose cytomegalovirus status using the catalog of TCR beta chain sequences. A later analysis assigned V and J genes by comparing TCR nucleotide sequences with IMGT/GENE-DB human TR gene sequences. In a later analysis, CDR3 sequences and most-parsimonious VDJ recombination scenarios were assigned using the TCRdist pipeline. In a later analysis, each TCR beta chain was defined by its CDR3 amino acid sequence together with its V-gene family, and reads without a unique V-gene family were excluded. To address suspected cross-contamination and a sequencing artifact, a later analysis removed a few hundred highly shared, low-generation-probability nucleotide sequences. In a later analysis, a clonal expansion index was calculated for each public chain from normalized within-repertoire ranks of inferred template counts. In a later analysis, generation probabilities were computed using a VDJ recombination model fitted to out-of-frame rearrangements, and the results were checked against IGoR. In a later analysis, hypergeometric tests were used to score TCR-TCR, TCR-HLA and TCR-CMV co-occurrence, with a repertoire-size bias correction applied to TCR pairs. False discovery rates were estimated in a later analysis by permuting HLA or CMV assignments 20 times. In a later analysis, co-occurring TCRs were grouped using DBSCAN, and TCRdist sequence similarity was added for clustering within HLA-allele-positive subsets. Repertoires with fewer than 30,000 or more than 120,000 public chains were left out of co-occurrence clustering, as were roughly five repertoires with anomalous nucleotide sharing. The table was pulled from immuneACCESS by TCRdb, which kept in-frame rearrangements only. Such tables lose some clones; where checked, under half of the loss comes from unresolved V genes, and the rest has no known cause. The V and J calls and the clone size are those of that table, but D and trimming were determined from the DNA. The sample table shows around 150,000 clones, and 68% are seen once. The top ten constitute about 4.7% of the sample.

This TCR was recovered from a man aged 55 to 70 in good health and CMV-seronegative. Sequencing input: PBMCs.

CDR3 region: CASSRTGGHQPQHF. In nucleotides, the sequence is TGTGCCAGCAGTCGGACAGGGGGCCATCAGCCCCAGCATTTT. The chain was built from TRBV27 and TRBJ1-5, with 11 junctional bases fitting TRBD1. Trimmed from V: 5 bases; trimmed from J: 5 bases; junction bases lacking a gene match: 2. Sequences MNHEY (CDR1) and SMNVEV (CDR2) are obtained from the germline V gene (reference sequence). The CDR3 contains 14 residues, cysteine and phenylalanine counted. Only the CDR3 part of the read is kept: 42 bases, read in frame from the first base.